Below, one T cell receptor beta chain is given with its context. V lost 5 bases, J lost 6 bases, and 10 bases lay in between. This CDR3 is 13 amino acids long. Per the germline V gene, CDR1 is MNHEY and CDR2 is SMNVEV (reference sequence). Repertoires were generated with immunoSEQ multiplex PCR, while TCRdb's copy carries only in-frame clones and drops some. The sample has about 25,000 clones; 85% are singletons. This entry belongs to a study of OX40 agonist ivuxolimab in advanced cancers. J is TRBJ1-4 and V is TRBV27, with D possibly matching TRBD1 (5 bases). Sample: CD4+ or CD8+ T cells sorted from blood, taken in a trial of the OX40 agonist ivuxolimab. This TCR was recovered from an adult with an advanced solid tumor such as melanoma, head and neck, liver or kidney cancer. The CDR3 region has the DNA TGTGCCAGCAGTGGGAGGGGAGATGAAAAACTGTTTTTT. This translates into CASSGRGDEKLFF. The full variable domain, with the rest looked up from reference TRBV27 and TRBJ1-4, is EAQVTQNPRYLITVTGKKLTVTCSQNMNHEYMSWYRQDPGLGLRQIYYSMNVEVTDKGDVPEGYKVSRKEKRNFPLILESPSPNQTSLYFCASSGRGDEKLFFGSGTQLSVL.